This is a list of T cell receptor beta chains from one sample in a study of identical twins. Each CDR3 protein gets one entry after TCRdb re-called the 5' RACE reads with MiXCR. In the table there are 1,800,000 or so distinct CDR3 sequences, roughly 35% of which are singletons. Source material: cord blood. The source is a newborn girl in good health. Each CDR3 is given with its conserved first and last residue. D genes are given only for firm matches. Clone size is not always given. Where it is, it says once, few, many or a class for expanded clones.

v_gene	len	abundance	j_gene	d_gene	CDR3nt	CDR3aa
TRBV20-1	14	.	TRBJ2-5	.	TGCAGTGCTGGAAACGCCTTGACGGACGAGACCCAGTACTTC	CSAGNALTDETQYF
TRBV28	17	few	TRBJ2-5	.	TGTGCCAGCAGTTTAAAGTGGGTGGGTCTGACGGAAGAGACCCAGTACTTC	CASSLKWVGLTEETQYF
TRBV3-1	13	.	TRBJ1-1	.	TGTGCCAGCAGCCAAGGGCAGGCCGGGGGAGCTTTCTTT	CASSQGQAGGAFF
TRBV12-3/TRBV12-4	11	few	TRBJ1-1	.	TGTGCCAGCAACGACAGGCTTAGAGCTTTCTTT	CASNDRLRAFF
TRBV20-1	10	few	TRBJ2-5	.	TGCAGTGTAAGAGGAGAGACCCAGTACTTC	CSVRGETQYF
TRBV9	14	.	TRBJ2-3	.	TGTGCCTGCAGCGTAGGCTACTTCACAGATACGCAGTATTTT	CACSVGYFTDTQYF
TRBV4-2	15	few	TRBJ2-3	TRBD2	TGTGCCAGCAGCGCCCGACTAGCGGGGCGAGATACGCAGTATTTT	CASSARLAGRDTQYF
TRBV29-1	13	many	TRBJ2-1	TRBD2	TGCAGCGTTGGCGGGGGGGCCAGCAATGAGCAGTTCTTC	CSVGGGASNEQFF
TRBV3-1	11	.	TRBJ2-1	.	TGTGCCAGCGGAAATAGCGGTGAGCAGTTCTTC	CASGNSGEQFF
TRBV24-1	12	.	TRBJ2-3	TRBD1	TGTGCCACCAGAGACAGGGGTGATACGCAGTATTTT	CATRDRGDTQYF
TRBV6-1	18	few	TRBJ2-1	TRBD2	TGTGCCAGCACCCAGACTAGCGGGATTGCTCCCTCCTACAATGAGCAGTTCTTC	CASTQTSGIAPSYNEQFF
TRBV25-1	14	.	TRBJ2-7	TRBD2	TGTGCCAGCAGTGGGATAGCGGGAGGGTACGAGCAGTACTTC	CASSGIAGGYEQYF
TRBV9	17	.	TRBJ2-7	TRBD2	TGTGCCAGCAGCGCAGGACTAGCGGGGCGCAGATTTAACGAGCAGTACTTC	CASSAGLAGRRFNEQYF
TRBV20-1	15	.	TRBJ2-5	TRBD2	TGCAGTGCTAGTAGGACTAGCGGGAGCCTAAGGGAGCAGTACTTC	CSASRTSGSLREQYF
TRBV7-6	18	.	TRBJ2-1	TRBD2	TGTGCCAGCAGCTTAGCTCTCCGACTAGCGGGAGAATTCGATGAGCAGTTCTTC	CASSLALRLAGEFDEQFF
TRBV6-5	11	many	TRBJ2-3	.	TGTGCCAGCAGGGTCACAGATACGCAGTATTTT	CASRVTDTQYF
TRBV28	17	.	TRBJ2-3	.	TGTGCCAGCAGTTTAACTTCGAGGGAGTATGACACAGATACGCAGTATTTT	CASSLTSREYDTDTQYF